This T cell receptor (beta chain) emerged from a study of control samples from healthy donors and cancer patients. Details on this clone: Additional DNA sequences in this sample encode the identical CDR3.

CDR1 and CDR2 from the germline V gene are SGDLS and YYNGEE. V gave up 3 bases and J gave up 0 bases; unmatched junction bases: 2. The CDR3 extends over 15 amino acids. The assay was immunoSEQ multiplex PCR, and TCRdb's table has in-frame clones only and misses some. Altogether tens of thousands of clones are present, approximately 95% being singletons, with the ten largest covering approximately 2.4%. This TCR was recovered from a man aged 25-45 years in good health. The J gene is TRBJ2-1, the V gene TRBV9; 8 bases line up with TRBD2. Sequenced sample: blood. The DNA of the CDR3 is TGTGCCAGCAGCGCAAGCGGGAGCTCCTACAATGAGCAGTTCTTC. It yields the protein CASSASGSSYNEQFF.